Given below is one TCR beta chain in context. The entry originates in a study of CD8 T cells in Susac syndrome. Random hexamers primed reverse transcription of roughly 0.5 to 1 ug RNA. One entry per CDR3 protein, called by TCRdb with MiXCR from the immunoSEQ multiplex PCR reads. This sample has 200,000 or so distinct CDR3 sequences; roughly 96% occur once, and the top ten carry 0.093%. Trimming removed 5 bases at V and 0 bases at J, with 7 bases between. CDR3 length equals 13 residues. Germline-derived CDR1 and CDR2 are SQVTM and ANQGSEA. Sequencing was done on a sample of CD4+ T cells from PBMCs. This clonotype was obtained from a human donor with multiple sclerosis. V is TRBV29-1 and J is TRBJ1-4, with unresolved D. CDR3 sequence reads: CSVRGATNEKLFF. CDR3 bases: TGCAGCGTTCGTGGGGCAACTAATGAAAAACTGTTTTTT.